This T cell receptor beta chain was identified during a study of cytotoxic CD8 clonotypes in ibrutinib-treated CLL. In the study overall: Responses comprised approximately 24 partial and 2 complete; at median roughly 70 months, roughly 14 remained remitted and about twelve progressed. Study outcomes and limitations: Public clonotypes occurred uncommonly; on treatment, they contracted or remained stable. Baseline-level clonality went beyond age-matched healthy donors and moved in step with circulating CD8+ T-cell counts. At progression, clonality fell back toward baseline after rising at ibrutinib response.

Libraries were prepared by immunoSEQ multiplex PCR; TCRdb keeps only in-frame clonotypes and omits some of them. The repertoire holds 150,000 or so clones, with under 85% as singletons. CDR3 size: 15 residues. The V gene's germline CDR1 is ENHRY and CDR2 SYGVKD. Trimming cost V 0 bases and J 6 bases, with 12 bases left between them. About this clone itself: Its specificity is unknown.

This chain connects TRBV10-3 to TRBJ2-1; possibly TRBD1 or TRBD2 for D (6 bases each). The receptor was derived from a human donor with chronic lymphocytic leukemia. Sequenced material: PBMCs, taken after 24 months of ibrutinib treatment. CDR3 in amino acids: CAISESGGRRNEQFF. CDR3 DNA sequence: TGTGCCATCAGTGAGTCAGGGGGGCGTCGCAATGAGCAGTTCTTC.